This TCR beta chain was recorded in a study of T cell responses to AZD1222 COVID-19 vaccine. Trimming shortened V by 0 bases and J by 8 bases, and 13 bases separated the two germline ends. Germline V gives CDR1 SNHLY, CDR2 FYNNEI. The CDR3 contains 14 residues. Sequenced by immunoSEQ multiplex PCR; TCRdb stores in-frame clones only, minus some. The sample contains about 140,000 clones, roughly 90% of which appear only once. The gene calls are TRBV2 and TRBJ1-1, with D perhaps matching TRBD1 (5 bases). The material was peripheral blood, obtained on day 0 of AZD1222 vaccination. This sequence was found in an adult in good health. The CDR3 spells CASSEAPDGTEAFF. The CDR3 DNA reads as TGTGCCAGCAGTGAAGCGCCGGACGGGACCGAAGCTTTCTTT. The full variable domain, in which reference TRBV2 and TRBJ1-1 provide the parts outside the CDR3, is EPEVTQTPSHQVTQMGQEVILRCVPISNHLYFYWYRQILGQKVEFLVSFYNNEISEKSEIFDDQFSVERPDGSNFTLKIRSTKLEDSAMYFCASSEAPDGTEAFFGQGTRLTVV.